A single sample gave rise to the 21 T cell receptor beta chains below, sequenced in a study of cytomegalovirus exposure and HLA in healthy donors. The PCR made use of 60 Vbeta and 13 Jbeta primers. The protocol was immunoSEQ multiplex PCR, while the TCRdb copy is restricted to in-frame clones and leaves out a portion. The data contain some 150,000 clones, approximately 79% of them singletons. Sequencing was performed on PBMCs. The receptor source for this set is a man aged 40-50 years in good health and CMV-seronegative.

Here the CDR3 DNA reads TGTGCCAGCAGCTTGATTAGAAGTTCTGGGGCCAACGTCCTGACTTTC. Residues: CASSLIRSSGANVLTF. The chain is built from TRBV5-4 and TRBJ2-6, with D unclear. The CDR3 length is 16 residues. Between the trimmed V and J ends, which lost 1 base and 1 base, there was a span of 9 bases. Looked up from germline, CDR1 is SGHNT and CDR2 is YYREEE (reference sequence). The whole variable domain, remainder taken from reference TRBV5-4 and TRBJ2-6, is ETGVTQSPTHLIKTRGQQVTLRCSSQSGHNTVSWYQQALGQGPQFIFQYYREEENGRGNFPPRFSGLQFPNYSSELNVNALELDDSALYLCASSLIRSSGANVLTFGAGSRLTVL.

V usage is TRBV9 and J usage is TRBJ2-3; D is ambiguous. The germline V and J ends were trimmed by 3 bases and 2 bases, with 10 bases remaining between them. The CDR3 consists of 14 residues. Germline V gives CDR1 SGDLS, CDR2 YYNGEE. This CDR3 is CASSAPGFTDTQYF. The CDR3, as DNA: TGTGCCAGCAGCGCCCCAGGTTTCACAGATACGCAGTATTTT.

The rearrangement uses TRBV19 and TRBJ2-3; 11 bases are a match to TRBD2. V was pared by 6 bases and J by 0 bases, with 8 bases of the junction left unmatched. CDR3 length: 17 amino acids. Per the germline V gene, CDR1 is LNHDA and CDR2 is SQIVND (reference sequence). The CDR3 coding sequence is TGTGCCAGTAGCCTTGCTAGCGGGGGGTTTAGCACAGATACGCAGTATTTT. It codes for CASSLASGGFSTDTQYF.

The chain combines TRBV7-9 with TRBJ1-5, with TRBD1 matching over 7 bases. Germline CDR1 is SEHNR and CDR2 is FQNEAQ (reference sequence). The CDR3 is made up of 16 amino acids. With V trimmed by 1 base and J by 0 bases, 3 bases remained unmatched. The DNA of the CDR3 is TGTGCCAGCAGCTTAGGGGACAGCTATAGCAATCAGCCCCAGCATTTT. Its translation: CASSLGDSYSNQPQHF.

The chain joins TRBV5-1 to TRBJ2-6, with D possibly TRBD2 on 7 matching bases. The germline V and J ends were trimmed by 6 bases and 0 bases, with 16 bases remaining between them. The CDR3 is made up of 17 amino acids. Per the germline V gene, CDR1 is SGHRS and CDR2 is YFSETQ. This chain's CDR3 is CASKGGTGTSGANVLTF. The CDR3 bases are TGCGCCAGCAAGGGGGGGACGGGGACCTCTGGGGCCAACGTCCTGACTTTC.

The V gene is TRBV28, the J gene TRBJ2-5; 12 bases match TRBD2. V lost 4 bases and J lost 1; bases outside the gene matches: 7. Germline-derived CDR1 and CDR2 are MDHEN and SYDVKM. The CDR3 sequence is 17 residues long. The CDR3 sequence is CASSSVTSGSSQETQYF. The DNA for the CDR3 is TGTGCCAGCAGTTCCGTGACTAGCGGGAGTTCCCAAGAGACCCAGTACTTC.

This clone was detected only once. The chain recombines TRBV29-1 with TRBJ2-2; no reliable D call. V was clipped by 0 bases and J by 4 bases, with 12 bases between them. The CDR3 runs 15 residues. CDR1 and CDR2 (germline): SQVTM, ANQGSEA. The CDR3 DNA reads as TGCAGCGTTGAAGATCAATTGGAGCCCACCGGGGAGCTGTTTTTT. This sequence encodes CSVEDQLEPTGELFF.

The J gene is TRBJ2-2, the V gene TRBV27; 7 nucleotides align to TRBD1. The germline CDR1 and CDR2 sequences are MNHEY and SMNVEV (reference sequence). V lost 4 bases, J lost 1 base, and 3 bases stayed unmatched. This CDR3 is built from 15 residues. DNA of the CDR3: TGTGCCAGCAGTTCTCGGGACAGGAACACCGGGGAGCTGTTTTTT. It is translated as CASSSRDRNTGELFF.

The chain couples TRBV2 to TRBJ1-4; TRBD1 might be the D (6 bases). Germline V gene data show CDR1 as SNHLY and CDR2 as FYNNEI. The germline V and J ends were trimmed by 5 bases and 7 bases, with 11 bases remaining between them. The CDR3 has 13 amino acids. For the CDR3, the DNA is TGTGCCAGCAGTATTCAAGGGGGTGAAAAACTGTTTTTT. This sequence encodes CASSIQGGEKLFF.

This clone showed up just once. J is TRBJ2-1 and V is TRBV5-1; 9 bases match TRBD2. V lost 0 bases and J lost 7; bases outside the gene matches: 5. Germline assignment: CDR1 SGHRS and CDR2 YFSETQ. CDR3 length: 15 residues. CDR3 amino acids: CASSLAASGTNEQFF. Here the CDR3 DNA reads TGCGCCAGCAGCTTGGCGGCTAGCGGGACTAATGAGCAGTTCTTC.

This clone was picked up a small number of times. The CDR3 loop is CASSLGGSPNTEAFF. The CDR3 DNA reads TGTGCCAGCAGCTTAGGGGGCAGCCCGAACACTGAAGCTTTCTTT. This chain joins TRBV11-2 and TRBJ1-1; D is perhaps TRBD1 (5 bases). Germline V lookup: CDR1 SGHAT, CDR2 FQNNGV. Trimming cost V 1 base and J 1 base, with 10 bases left between them. The length of the CDR3 is 15 residues.

CDR3 residues: CASSHGTSGGPNNEQFF. CDR3 sequence (DNA): TGTGCCAGCAGTCACGGGACTAGCGGGGGTCCCAACAATGAGCAGTTCTTC. The chain is built from TRBV27 and TRBJ2-1; 14 nucleotides agree with TRBD2. With V trimmed by 5 bases and J by 5 bases, 8 bases remained unmatched. In germline, CDR1 is MNHEY, CDR2 SMNVEV (reference sequence). CDR3 length equals 17 residues.

The chain recombines TRBV27 with TRBJ2-1; D is unresolved. Germline V gene lookup returns CDR1 MNHEY and CDR2 SMNVEV (reference sequence). Trimming left V 3 bases short and J 8 bases short, with 8 bases between. This CDR3 spans 12 amino acids. CDR3 sequence (DNA): TGTGCCAGCAGTTTCGTGGGCTATGAGCAGTTCTTC. Translation gives CASSFVGYEQFF.

The V gene is TRBV7-6, the J gene TRBJ2-4; the D gene is possibly TRBD1 (7 bases). The CDR3 consists of 17 residues. V shed 1 base and J shed 2 bases, with 15 bases lying between them. Germline CDR1 and CDR2: SGHVS and FNYEAQ. CDR3 DNA sequence: TGTGCCAGCAGCTTAGTTCCGGCAGGGGGGTCCAAAAACATTCAGTACTTC. This gives the protein CASSLVPAGGSKNIQYF.

V gene TRBV5-1 combines with J gene TRBJ2-3, with D hard to call. Per the germline V gene, CDR1 is SGHRS and CDR2 is YFSETQ. The CDR3 is made up of 13 amino acids. V lost 0 bases to trimming and J lost 5 bases, with 7 bases between them. The CDR3 spells CASSLGLVDTQYF. DNA of the CDR3: TGCGCCAGCAGCTTGGGGTTAGTAGATACGCAGTATTTT.

This rearrangement joins TRBV5-1 to TRBJ1-1, with 9 bases fitting TRBD1. V lost 4 bases, J lost 5 bases, and 12 bases stayed unmatched. CDR3 length: 16 amino acids. Germline V CDR1 and CDR2: SGHRS, YFSETQ. CDR3 sequence reads: CASSKAAGTGKTEAFF. CDR3 DNA sequence: TGCGCCAGCAGCAAAGCAGCCGGGACAGGGAAGACTGAAGCTTTCTTT.

The V gene is TRBV2, the J gene TRBJ2-7, with 7 bases identical to TRBD2. Germline-derived CDR1 and CDR2 are SNHLY and FYNNEI. CDR3 size: 12 residues. Trimming at V came to 6 bases and at J to 2 bases, leaving 1 base not matched to a gene. The CDR3 here is CASRGGTYEQYF. The CDR3 DNA is TGTGCCAGCAGGGGGGGGACCTACGAGCAGTACTTC.

The chain has TRBV21-1 and TRBJ1-2; TRBD1 is the table's D call, not checked against the DNA. TRBV21-1 is reported as a pseudogene. The CDR3 spans 15 residues. The CDR3 sequence: CASRRCTGNDYGYTF. As DNA, the CDR3 is TGTGCCAGCAGACGTTGCACAGGGAACGACTATGGCTACACCTTC.

The rearrangement joins TRBV5-5 to TRBJ1-1; 12 nucleotides match TRBD1. Germline lookup yields CDR1 SGHKS and CDR2 YYEKEE (reference sequence). This CDR3 has 16 residues. J lost 1 base, V lost 2 bases, and 3 bases had no gene match. The CDR3 region has the DNA TGTGCCAGCAGCTTTAGGGACAGGGGGCCGAACACTGAAGCTTTCTTT. Amino acids: CASSFRDRGPNTEAFF.

The chain uses TRBV18 and TRBJ1-1; the match to TRBD1 covers 8 bases. With V trimmed by 3 bases and J by 4 bases, 13 bases remained unmatched. Germline V gives CDR1 KGHSH, CDR2 LQKENI. This CDR3 spans 17 amino acids. The CDR3 coding sequence is TGTGCCAGCTCACCGACAGGGGAAGGGGTCGTGGTCACTGAAGCTTTCTTT. As protein: CASSPTGEGVVVTEAFF.

This clone has just one count. V gene TRBV6-4 combines with J gene TRBJ2-1, with D possibly matching TRBD1 (5 bases). V was shortened by 6 bases and J by 0 bases, with 9 bases between the two germline ends. Germline lookup yields CDR1 MRHNA and CDR2 SNTAGT. The CDR3 has 14 amino acids. CDR3 coding DNA: TGTGCCAGCAGCAGGGAAAGCTCCTACAATGAGCAGTTCTTC. Amino acids: CASSRESSYNEQFF.